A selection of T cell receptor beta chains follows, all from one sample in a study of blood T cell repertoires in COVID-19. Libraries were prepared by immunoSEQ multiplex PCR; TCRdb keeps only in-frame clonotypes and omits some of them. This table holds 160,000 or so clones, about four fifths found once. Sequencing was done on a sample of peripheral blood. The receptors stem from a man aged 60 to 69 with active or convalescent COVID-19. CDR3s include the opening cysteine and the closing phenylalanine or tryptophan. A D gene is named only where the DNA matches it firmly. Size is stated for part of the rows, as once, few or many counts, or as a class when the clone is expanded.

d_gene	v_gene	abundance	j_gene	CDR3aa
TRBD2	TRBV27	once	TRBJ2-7	CASSYLAGGYYEQYF
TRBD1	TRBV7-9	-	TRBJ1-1	CASSGTGMGTEAFF
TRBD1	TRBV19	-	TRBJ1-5	CASRPSGTGNTNQPQHF
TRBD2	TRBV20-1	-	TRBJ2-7	CSASPPGLATGYEQYF
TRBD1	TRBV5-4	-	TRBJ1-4	CASSLGGQGNEKLFF
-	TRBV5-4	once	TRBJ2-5	CASSGGTANQETQYF
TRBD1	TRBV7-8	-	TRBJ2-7	CASSFRTGGREQYF
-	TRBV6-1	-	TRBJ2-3	CASSAIQGSGTDTQYF
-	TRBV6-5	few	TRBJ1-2	CASNLFHGTYGYTF
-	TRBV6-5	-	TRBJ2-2	CASRGAGADTGELFF
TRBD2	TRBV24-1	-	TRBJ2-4	CANTGLERVRGAKNIQYF
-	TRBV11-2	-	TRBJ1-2	CASSLDSYGYTF
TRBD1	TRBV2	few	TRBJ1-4	CASSAGQGGRSEKLFF
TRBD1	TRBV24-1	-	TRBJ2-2	CATSARTGVTGELFF
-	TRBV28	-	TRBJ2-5	CASSLSPETQYF
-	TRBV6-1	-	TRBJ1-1	CASSEFRNTEAFF
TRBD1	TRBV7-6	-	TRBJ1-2	CASSAITRQGPDGYTF
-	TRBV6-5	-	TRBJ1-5	CASSYNSNQPQHF
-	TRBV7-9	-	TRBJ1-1	CASSIRGDTEAFF
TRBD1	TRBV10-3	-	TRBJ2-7	CASTGGLSEQYF
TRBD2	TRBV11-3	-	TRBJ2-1	CASSLASGRSNEQFF
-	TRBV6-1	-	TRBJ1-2	CASSEAPGANYGYTF
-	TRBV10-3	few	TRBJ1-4	CAISGGAADNEKLFF
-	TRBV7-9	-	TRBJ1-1	CASSLTMNTEAFF
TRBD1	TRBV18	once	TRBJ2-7	CASSPRRTGAYEQYF
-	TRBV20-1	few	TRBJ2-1	CSASPSNEQFF
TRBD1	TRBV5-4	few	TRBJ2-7	CASSSGAGQGFYEQYF
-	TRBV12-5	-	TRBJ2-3	CASGYGGTDTQYF
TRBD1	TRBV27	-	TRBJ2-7	CASRGQGILYEQYF
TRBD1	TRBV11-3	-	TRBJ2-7	CASSQSTGAYEQYF
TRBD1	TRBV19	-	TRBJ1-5	CASTHPQTGADSNQPQHF
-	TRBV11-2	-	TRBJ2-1	CASSFQGYNEQFF
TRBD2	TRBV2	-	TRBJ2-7	CASRGGTSGYEQYF
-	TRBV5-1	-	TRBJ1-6	CASSLVPGEQSPLHF
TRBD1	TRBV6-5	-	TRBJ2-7	CASRTGTVTPYEQYF
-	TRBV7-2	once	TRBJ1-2	CASSTGGTGPHGYTF
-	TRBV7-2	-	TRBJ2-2	CASSLGQNTGELFF
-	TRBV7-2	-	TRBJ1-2	CASSLGQRNYGYTF